What follows is one T cell receptor beta chain and its context. Its specificity is unknown. This entry comes from a study of cytomegalovirus exposure and HLA in healthy donors. As for the study in general: Per a later analysis, the roughly 700 first-cohort and under 150 validation repertoires shared one platform. Findings and limits, study-wide: The majority of TCR sequences were rare, yet some public TCRs appeared in many donors. Researchers catalogued approximately 160 TCR beta chains as cytomegalovirus-associated. The tendency of first-cohort TCR clusters to co-occur in the 100 to 150 validation repertoires emerged from a later analysis.

V lost 1 base and J lost 6, with 7 bases in between. Germline loops: CDR1 LGHNA, CDR2 YSLEER. This CDR3 has 13 residues. Profiled with immunoSEQ multiplex PCR; TCRdb holds only in-frame clones, not every one. The sample has roughly 150,000 clones; about 88% are singletons. This chain connects TRBV4-3 to TRBJ2-1; unclear D gene. Sequencing was performed on PBMCs. This clonotype originated in a woman between 18 and 29 years old in good health and CMV-seronegative. DNA for the CDR3: TGCGCCAGCAGCCAAGTCGTTTTCAATGAGCAGTTCTTC. Residues: CASSQVVFNEQFF.